This passage covers 5 T cell receptor beta chains from one sample sequenced in a study of blood T cells in healthy people across ages. Primed by a sample-barcoded 5' primer and a J-beta primer mix, a second PCR proceeded for 7 to 11 cycles. TCRdb passed the 5' RACE reads through MiXCR, listing each CDR3 protein once. Of 1.2 million to 1.5 million distinct CDR3 sequences listed, around 42% are singletons. Sequenced: blood. These receptors originate from a woman between 18 and 29 years old in good health.

J is TRBJ1-3 and V is TRBV6-6; D might be TRBD1 (5 bases). The length of the CDR3 is 13 residues. The germline V gene encodes CDR1 MNHNY and CDR2 SVGAGI (reference sequence). Deletions cut 8 bases from V and 4 bases from J, with 12 bases between. The CDR3 loop is CASAQGTGNTIYF. CDR3 nucleotides: TGTGCCAGCGCCCAGGGCACAGGAAACACCATATATTTT.

V and J are TRBV10-3 and TRBJ1-1; D is unresolved. CDR1 is ENHRY and CDR2 is SYGVKD in the germline V gene. The CDR3 spans 13 residues. V dropped 6 bases and J dropped 6 bases, with 14 bases sitting between them. CDR3 protein: CAISNRSYAEAFF. The DNA for the CDR3 is TGTGCCATCAGCAACCGTAGCTACGCTGAAGCTTTCTTT.

CDR3 sequence: CASSQGDSSGNTIYF. CDR3 coding DNA: TGTGCCAGCAGCCAAGGGGACAGCTCTGGAAACACCATATATTTT. The genes are TRBV4-2 and TRBJ1-3, with 7 bases identical to TRBD1. CDR1 LGHNA and CDR2 YNFKEQ come from the germline V gene. V shed 1 base, J shed 0 bases, and the junction held 0 bases outside the gene matches. This CDR3 is 15 amino acids long.

The chain links TRBV6-1 to TRBJ2-7; a weak D match, TRBD2 (5 bases). CDR1 is MNHNS, CDR2 SASEGT, per germline. V lost 8 bases to trimming and J lost 2 bases, with 13 bases between them. The CDR3 contains 13 residues. This chain's CDR3 is CASFNAGAYEQYF. The CDR3 DNA reads as TGTGCCAGCTTCAACGCCGGGGCCTACGAGCAGTACTTC.

The chain recombines TRBV12-3 or TRBV12-4 with TRBJ1-1, with 7 bases aligning to TRBD1. CDR3 length: 14 amino acids. Losses at the gene ends were 1 base for V and 5 bases for J; bases not matched to a gene: 4. The CDR3 sequence is CASSLEGAVTEAFF. CDR3 bases: TGTGCCAGCAGTTTAGAGGGGGCGGTTACTGAAGCTTTCTTT.